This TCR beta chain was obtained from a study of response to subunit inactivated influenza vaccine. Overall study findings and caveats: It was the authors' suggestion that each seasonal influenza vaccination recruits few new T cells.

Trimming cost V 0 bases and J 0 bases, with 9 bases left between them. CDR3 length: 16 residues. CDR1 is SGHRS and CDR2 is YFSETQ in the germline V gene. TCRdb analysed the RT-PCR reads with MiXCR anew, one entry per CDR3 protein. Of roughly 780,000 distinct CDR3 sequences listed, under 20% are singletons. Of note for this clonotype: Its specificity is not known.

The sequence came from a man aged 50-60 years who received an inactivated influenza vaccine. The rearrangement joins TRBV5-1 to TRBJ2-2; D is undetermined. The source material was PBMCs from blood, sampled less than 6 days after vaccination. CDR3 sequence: CASSLGVFANTGELFF. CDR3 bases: TGCGCCAGCAGCTTGGGGGTTTTCGCGAACACCGGGGAGCTGTTTTTT.